This is a list of T cell receptor beta chains from one sample in a study of cytomegalovirus exposure and HLA in healthy donors. Profiling relied on immunoSEQ multiplex PCR, and the TCRdb table lists in-frame clones only, not all of them. The sample has about 56,000 clones; 89% are singletons. Specimen: PBMCs. The receptors come from a woman between 18 and 30 years old in good health and CMV-seronegative. Both conserved end residues are trimmed from each CDR3. Size is omitted from some rows. Given values are once, few, many or a class for expanded clones.

abundance,v_gene,j_gene,CDR3aa
-,TRBV19,TRBJ2-7,ASSIGTGDYEQY
few,TRBV7-8,TRBJ1-1,ASSLVTGNTEAF
-,TRBV30,TRBJ1-4,AWSQGAGATNEKLF
-,TRBV9,TRBJ1-4,ASSVGGQSTNEKLF
-,TRBV14,TRBJ2-7,ASSQVSGRAYYEQY
-,TRBV6-5,TRBJ2-7,ASRAPGTGGYEQY
-,TRBV30,TRBJ1-1,AWSPTGALGTAF
-,TRBV7-2,TRBJ1-2,ASSRIVREEDYGYT
-,TRBV6-5,TRBJ1-5,ASSYSSRVNQPQH
-,TRBV7-9,TRBJ1-2,ASSLAGMEGYT
-,TRBV9,TRBJ2-1,ASSAPAGERYNEQF
-,TRBV5-5,TRBJ2-7,ASSLAGRDLYEQY
-,TRBV27,TRBJ2-7,ASSPLGQGYEQY
-,TRBV7-9,TRBJ2-3,ASSFQRSTDTQY
-,TRBV5-1,TRBJ1-1,ASSTGANTEAF
once,TRBV28,TRBJ1-2,ASNIPTGGPYGYT
-,TRBV28,TRBJ1-5,ASSLLGQGRLSQPQH
-,TRBV10-3,TRBJ2-5,AISVQGGETQY